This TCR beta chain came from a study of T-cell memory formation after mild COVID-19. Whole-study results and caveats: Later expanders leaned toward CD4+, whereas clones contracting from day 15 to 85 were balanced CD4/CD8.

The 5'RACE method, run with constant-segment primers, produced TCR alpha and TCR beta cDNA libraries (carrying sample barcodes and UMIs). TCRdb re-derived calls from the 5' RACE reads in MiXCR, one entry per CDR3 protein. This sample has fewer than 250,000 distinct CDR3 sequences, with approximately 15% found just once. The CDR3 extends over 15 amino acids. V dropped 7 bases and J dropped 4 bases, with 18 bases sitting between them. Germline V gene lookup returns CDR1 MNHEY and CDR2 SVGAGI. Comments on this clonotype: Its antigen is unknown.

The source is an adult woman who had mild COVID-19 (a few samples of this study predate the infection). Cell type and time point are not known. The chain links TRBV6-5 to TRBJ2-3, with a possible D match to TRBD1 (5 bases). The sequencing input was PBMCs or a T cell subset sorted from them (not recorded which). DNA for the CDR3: TGTGCCAGCAAGTCGGATAGGTGGGGCGCAGATACGCAGTATTTT. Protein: CASKSDRWGADTQYF.